This T cell receptor beta chain is drawn from a study of shared clonotypes between healthy human individuals. Findings of the study overall: Relative to clonotypes present in all four donors, those not shared had lower generation probabilities. Across a handful of donors, naive CD4 shared roughly 5.2%, naive CD8 more than 3%, memory CD4 about 2.4%, memory CD8 0.4% to 0.5%. Exclusively blood specimens were collected; tissue repertoires likely differ.

Naive CD8 cells comprised CD45RO-negative, CCR7-positively selected cells, excluding terminally differentiated effector memory CD45RA+ cells. Profiling relied on immunoSEQ multiplex PCR, and the TCRdb table lists in-frame clones only, not all of them. Of about 590,000 clones in the sample, around 95% were seen once. To note about this clone: The antigen remains undetermined.

The sequenced sample was naive CD8+ T cells sorted from blood. This clonotype was sampled from a woman aged 30 to 39 in good health.

The CDR3 sequence is CASSAQGGGSYEQYF. CDR3 nucleotides: TGTGCCAGCAGCGCCCAGGGAGGGGGCTCCTACGAGCAGTACTTC. V usage is TRBV4-2 and J usage is TRBJ2-7; TRBD2 might be the D (7 bases). This CDR3 has 15 amino acids. V lost 5 bases and J lost 0, with 14 bases in between. Germline V gives CDR1 LGHNA, CDR2 YNFKEQ.